One T cell receptor beta chain is described in this entry. No antigen is known for it. Trimming removed 7 bases at V and 3 bases at J, with 16 bases between. The CDR3 runs to 14 residues. Germline-derived CDR1 and CDR2 are MNHEY and SMNVEV (reference sequence). The donors were members of the validation cohort, which comprised more than 90 subjects and was separate from the first cohort of 600 to 850 subjects. Generated by immunoSEQ multiplex PCR, the TCRdb table keeps only in-frame clones and is missing some. Of under 250,000 clones detected, just over 90% appear once; the ten largest clones hold 1% to 1.2%. This entry is derived from a study of cytomegalovirus exposure and HLA in healthy donors. Across the whole study: The same platform was used for the 120 validation repertoires and the 650 to 800 first-cohort repertoires, a later analysis reported. Study-wide points: Most TCR sequences proved rare, with some public TCRs found in many donors. Subsequent analysis revealed that first-cohort TCR clusters tended to co-occur in the approximately 120 validation repertoires.

Sequenced input: PBMCs. The sequence came from a woman aged 18-29 years in good health and CMV-seronegative. The J gene is TRBJ2-7, the V gene TRBV27, with D maybe TRBD1 (6 bases). This CDR3 is CASNTAGTSYEQYF. CDR3 coding DNA: TGTGCCAGCAATACGGCCGGGACAAGCTACGAGCAGTACTTC.